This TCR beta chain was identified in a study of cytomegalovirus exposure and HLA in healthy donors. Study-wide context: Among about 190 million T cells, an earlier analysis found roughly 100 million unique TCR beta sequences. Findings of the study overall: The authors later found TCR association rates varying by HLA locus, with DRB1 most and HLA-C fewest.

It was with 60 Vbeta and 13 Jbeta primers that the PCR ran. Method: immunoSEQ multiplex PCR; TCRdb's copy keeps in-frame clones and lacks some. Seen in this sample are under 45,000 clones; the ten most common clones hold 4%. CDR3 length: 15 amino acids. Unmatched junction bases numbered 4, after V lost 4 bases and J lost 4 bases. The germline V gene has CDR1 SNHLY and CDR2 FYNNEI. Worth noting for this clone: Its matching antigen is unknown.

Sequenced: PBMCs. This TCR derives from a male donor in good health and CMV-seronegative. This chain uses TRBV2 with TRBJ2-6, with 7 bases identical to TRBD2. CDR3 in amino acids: CASSGGGSGANVLTF. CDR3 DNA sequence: TGTGCCAGCAGTGGCGGGGGATCCGGGGCCAACGTCCTGACTTTC.